The 17 T cell receptor beta chains below all came from one sample that was sequenced in a study of HIV-infected children after antiretroviral therapy interruption. Treatment defined: PENTA 11 planned treatment interruption arm or continuous ART arm. RNA-based 3' RACE libraries used unique molecular identifiers. In TCRdb, the 3' RACE reads were re-called with MiXCR into one record per CDR3 protein. The sample has around 16,000 distinct CDR3 sequences; less than 4% are singletons. The sample was CD45RA+ CD4+ T cells from PBMCs, taken from a donor given antiretroviral therapy, either interrupted or continuous. The subset was: naive CD4+ CD45RA+ CD45RO- T cells. These receptors were taken from a child under 18 with HIV.

This clonotype was seen a few times. The chain couples TRBV10-3 to TRBJ1-1, with D uncertain. CDR1 is ENHRY, CDR2 SYGVKD, per germline. CDR3 length equals 11 residues. V lost 6 bases to trimming and J lost 6 bases, with 8 bases between them. DNA of the CDR3: TGTGCCATCAGAAAAGGACCTGAAGCTTTCTTT. Amino acid sequence: CAIRKGPEAFF.

This clonotype was seen ten or more times. The chain recombines TRBV5-4 with TRBJ2-4; D perhaps matches TRBD1 (5 bases). Trimming stripped 4 bases from V and 0 bases from J, with 17 bases between. CDR1 SGHNT and CDR2 YYREEE come from the germline V gene (reference sequence). This CDR3 contains 17 residues. CDR3 sequence (DNA): TGTGCCAGCAGCCCTCAGACAGCGACCTTAGCCAAAAACATTCAGTACTTC. It encodes CASSPQTATLAKNIQYF.

This clonotype came up many times. The chain links TRBV30 to TRBJ2-3; a possible D gene is TRBD1 (7 bases). Trimming took off 6 bases at V and 3 bases at J, with 16 bases between the two ends. The CDR3 runs to 14 residues. Per germline, CDR1 GTSNPN and CDR2 SVGIG (reference sequence). In DNA form, the CDR3 reads TGTGCCTGCACCAGGGGGGTGGTGACAGATACGCAGTATTTT. Translated, it gives CACTRGVVTDTQYF. Supplemented by reference TRBV30 and TRBJ2-3, the full variable domain reads SQTIHQWPATLVQPVGSPLSLECTVEGTSNPNLYWYRQAAGRGLQLLFYSVGIGQISSEVPQNLSASRPQDRQFILSSKKLLLSDSGFYLCACTRGVVTDTQYFGPGTRLTVL.

Ten or more counts support this clonotype. V is TRBV20-1 and J is TRBJ2-3; D gene ambiguous. Germline loops: CDR1 DFQATT, CDR2 SNEGSKA (reference sequence). V shed 6 bases and J shed 2 bases, with 9 bases lying between them. The CDR3 is 12 amino acids. CDR3 amino acids: CSAVTATDTQYF. In nucleotides, the CDR3 is TGCAGTGCCGTGACCGCCACAGATACGCAGTATTTT.

This clonotype came up many times. The chain couples TRBV13 to TRBJ2-7; no clear D. V was shortened by 3 bases and J by 0 bases, with 9 bases between the two germline ends. Germline V gives CDR1 PRHDT, CDR2 FYEKMQ (reference sequence). This CDR3 has 14 residues. CDR3 nucleotide sequence: TGTGCCAGCAGCTTTAGGCGGAGCTCCTACGAGCAGTACTTC. Its translation is CASSFRRSSYEQYF.

This clonotype was detected ten times or more. This rearrangement joins TRBV18 to TRBJ2-7; D gene ambiguous. The ends were cut back, 1 base at V and 2 bases at J, with 9 bases in the middle. CDR3 length: 14 amino acids. Germline loops: CDR1 KGHSH, CDR2 LQKENI. The CDR3 loop is CASSPQYAAYEQYF. Here the CDR3 DNA reads TGTGCCAGCTCACCACAGTACGCGGCCTACGAGCAGTACTTC.

This clonotype was seen at least ten times. The J gene is TRBJ1-1, the V gene TRBV11-2; the D gene is possibly TRBD1 (6 bases). In germline, CDR1 is SGHAT, CDR2 FQNNGV. Trimming left V 6 bases short and J 5 bases short, with 16 bases between. This CDR3 spans 14 amino acids. CDR3 sequence (DNA): TGTGCCAGCAGACGAACCAGGGGAAGGACTGAAGCTTTCTTT. As protein: CASRRTRGRTEAFF. The full variable domain, rest sourced from reference TRBV11-2 and TRBJ1-1, is EAGVAQSPRYKIIEKRQSVAFWCNPISGHATLYWYQQILGQGPKLLIQFQNNGVVDDSQLPKDRFSAERLKGVDSTLKIQPAKLEDSAVYLCASRRTRGRTEAFFGQGTRLTVV.

This clonotype was seen ten or more times. This chain joins TRBV11-2 and TRBJ1-1; no definite D call. The germline gives CDR1 SGHAT, CDR2 FQNNGV. The CDR3 extends over 13 amino acids. Trimming removed 2 bases from V and 4 bases from J, with 8 bases in between. The DNA for the CDR3 is TGTGCCAGCAGCTTACATCCGGCCACTGAAGCTTTCTTT. This sequence encodes CASSLHPATEAFF.

This clonotype was picked up many times. The genes are TRBV5-1 and TRBJ2-7; 8 bases map to TRBD1. J lost 2 bases, V lost 2 bases, and 6 bases had no gene match. Germline assignment: CDR1 SGHRS and CDR2 YFSETQ. The CDR3 totals 15 residues. CDR3 nucleotides: TGCGCCAGCAGCTTACCCGGGACAGGCCCCTACGAGCAGTACTTC. Its translation: CASSLPGTGPYEQYF.

This clonotype has ten or more counts. The V and J genes are TRBV6-6 and TRBJ2-3; 7 nucleotides line up with TRBD1. The CDR3 has 15 residues. Trimming removed 2 bases from V and 6 bases from J; junction bases left unmatched: 8. Germline lookup yields CDR1 MNHNY and CDR2 SVGAGI (reference sequence). CDR3: CASSYPRQGKDTQYF. The CDR3 DNA reads as TGTGCCAGCAGTTACCCTCGACAGGGAAAGGATACGCAGTATTTT.

This clonotype was observed many times. The chain carries TRBV14 and TRBJ2-1; a possible D gene is TRBD1 (6 bases). CDR1 is SGHDN and CDR2 is FVKESK in the germline V gene. The CDR3 spans 15 residues. V lost 2 bases to trimming and J lost 2 bases, with 10 bases between them. The CDR3: CASSQRGFTYNEQFF. The DNA of the CDR3 is TGTGCCAGCAGCCAAAGGGGGTTCACCTACAATGAGCAGTTCTTC.

This clonotype was found many times. J is TRBJ1-1 and V is TRBV5-1, with a possible D match to TRBD1 (5 bases). Germline V gene lookup returns CDR1 SGHRS and CDR2 YFSETQ. The CDR3 runs to 16 residues. Trimming cost V 0 bases and J 1 base, with 13 bases left between them. As DNA, the CDR3 is TGCGCCAGCAGCTTGGATGAGGGCGGGGGGAACACTGAAGCTTTCTTT. Its protein product is CASSLDEGGGNTEAFF.

This clonotype came up many times. The chain combines TRBV20-1 with TRBJ1-3, with 7 bases lining up with TRBD1. After removal of 0 bases from V and 3 bases from J, the junction contained 2 bases not matched to a gene. The CDR3 is 14 residues long. Germline V gives CDR1 DFQATT, CDR2 SNEGSKA (reference sequence). The CDR3 loop reads CSARDNRGGNTIYF. CDR3 in DNA: TGCAGTGCTAGAGACAACAGGGGTGGAAACACCATATATTTT.

This clonotype showed up many times. This chain uses TRBV11-2 with TRBJ2-3; D is undetermined. Germline V lookup: CDR1 SGHAT, CDR2 FQNNGV. Trimming took 1 base from V and 2 from J, leaving 7 bases between them. CDR3 length equals 14 residues. CDR3 region: CASSLGEVTDTQYF. The CDR3 region has the DNA TGTGCCAGCAGCTTAGGAGAAGTCACAGATACGCAGTATTTT.

At least ten counts were recorded for this clonotype. The genes are TRBV21-1 and TRBJ2-4; no DNA check was done on the table's D call, TRBD1. TRBV21-1 is deemed a pseudogene. CDR3 size: 13 residues. The CDR3 DNA reads TGTGCCAGCAGCTTTAAGAGGGTAGGGGGGGAGGACTTC. Translated, it gives CASSFKRVGGEDF.

This clonotype has ten or more counts. The DNA for the CDR3 is TGCAGTGCTAGTTACGGGATCAGCACAGATACGCAGTATTTT. Translated, it gives CSASYGISTDTQYF. The chain employs TRBV20-1 and TRBJ2-3; D perhaps matches TRBD2 (5 bases). This CDR3 comprises 14 residues. The germline gives CDR1 DFQATT, CDR2 SNEGSKA (reference sequence). V was trimmed by 3 bases and J by 0 bases, leaving 10 bases between them.

Many counts were recorded for this clonotype. The chain is built from TRBV28 and TRBJ1-2; D uncertain. The CDR3 consists of 14 residues. V gave up 1 base and J gave up 0 bases, with 6 bases separating them. CDR1 is MDHEN, CDR2 SYDVKM, per germline. CDR3 residues: CASSLYRTNYGYTF. The CDR3 nucleotides are TGTGCCAGCAGTTTATACAGAACTAACTATGGCTACACCTTC.